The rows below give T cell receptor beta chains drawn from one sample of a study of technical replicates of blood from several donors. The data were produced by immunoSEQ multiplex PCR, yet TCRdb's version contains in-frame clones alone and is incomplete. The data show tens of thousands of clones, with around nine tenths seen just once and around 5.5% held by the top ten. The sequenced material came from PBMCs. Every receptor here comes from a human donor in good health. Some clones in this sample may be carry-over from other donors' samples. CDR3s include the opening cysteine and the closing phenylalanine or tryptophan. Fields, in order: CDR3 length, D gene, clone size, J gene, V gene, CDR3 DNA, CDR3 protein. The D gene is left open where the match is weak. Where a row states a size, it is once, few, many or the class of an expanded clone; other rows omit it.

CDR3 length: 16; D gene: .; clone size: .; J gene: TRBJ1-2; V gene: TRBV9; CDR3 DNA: TGTGCCAGCAGCTTCGGTTATGGGGGACACCTCTATGGCTACACCTTC; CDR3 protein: CASSFGYGGHLYGYTF
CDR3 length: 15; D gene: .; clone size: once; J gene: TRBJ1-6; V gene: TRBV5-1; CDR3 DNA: TGCGCCAGCAGCCCGACCGGGGACTTATACTCACCCCTCCACTTT; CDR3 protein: CASSPTGDLYSPLHF
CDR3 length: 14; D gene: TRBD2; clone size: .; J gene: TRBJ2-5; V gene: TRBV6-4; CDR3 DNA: TGTGCCAGCAGTGACGTAGCGGGCGCGTCGACCCAGTACTTC; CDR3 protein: CASSDVAGASTQYF
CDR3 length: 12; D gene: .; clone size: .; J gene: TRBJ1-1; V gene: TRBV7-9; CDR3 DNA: TGTGCCAGCAGCTTACAACAGAGTGAAGCTTTCTTT; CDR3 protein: CASSLQQSEAFF
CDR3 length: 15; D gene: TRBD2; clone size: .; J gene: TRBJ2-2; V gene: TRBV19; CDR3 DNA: TGTGCCAGTACTTCTAGCGGGAAGAACACCGGGGAGCTGTTTTTT; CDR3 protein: CASTSSGKNTGELFF
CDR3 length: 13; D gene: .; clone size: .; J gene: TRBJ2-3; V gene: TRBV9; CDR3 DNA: TGTGCCAGCAGCGCACAGAGCACAGATACGCAGTATTTT; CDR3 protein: CASSAQSTDTQYF
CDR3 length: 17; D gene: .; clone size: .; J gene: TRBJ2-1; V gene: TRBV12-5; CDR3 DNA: TGTGCTAGTGGTTTGGGGATACAGGGCTTAGGCCGGGAAAAGAAGTTCTTC; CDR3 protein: CASGLGIQGLGREKKFF
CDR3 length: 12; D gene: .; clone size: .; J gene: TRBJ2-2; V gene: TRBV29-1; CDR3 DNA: TGCAGCGTTGAAGTACTATCCGGGGAGCTGTTTTTT; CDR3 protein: CSVEVLSGELFF
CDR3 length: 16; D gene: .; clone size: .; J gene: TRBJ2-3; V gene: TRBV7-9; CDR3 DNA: TGTGCCAGCAGCGCAATACCAGTTAAGAGCACAGATACGCAGTATTTT; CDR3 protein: CASSAIPVKSTDTQYF
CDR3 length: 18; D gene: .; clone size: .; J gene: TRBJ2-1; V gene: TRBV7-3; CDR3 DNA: TGTGCCAGCAGCCCCTCCCGGACAAGCCTCGCTAGCTACAATGAGCAGTTCTTC; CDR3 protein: CASSPSRTSLASYNEQFF
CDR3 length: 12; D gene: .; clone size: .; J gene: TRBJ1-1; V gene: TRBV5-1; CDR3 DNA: TGCGCCAGCAGCTCCCAGGGGCTGGGAGCTTTCTTT; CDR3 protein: CASSSQGLGAFF
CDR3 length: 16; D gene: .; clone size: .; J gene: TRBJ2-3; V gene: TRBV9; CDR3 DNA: TGTGCCAGCAGCCCTACGGACTGGCGGGCCACAGATACGCAGTATTTT; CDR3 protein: CASSPTDWRATDTQYF
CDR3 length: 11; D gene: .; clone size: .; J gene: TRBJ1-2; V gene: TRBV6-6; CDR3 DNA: TGTGCCAGCAGGGTAACAGGATCCCCTTCCTTC; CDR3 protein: CASRVTGSPSF
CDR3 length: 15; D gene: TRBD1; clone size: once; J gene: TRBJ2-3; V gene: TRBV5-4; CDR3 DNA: TGTGCCAGCACCGACAGGGGGGTAAGGGCAGATACGCAGTATTTT; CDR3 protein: CASTDRGVRADTQYF
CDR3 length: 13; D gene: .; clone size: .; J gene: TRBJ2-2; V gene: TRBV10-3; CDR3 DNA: TGTGCCATCAGTGCGGGGGGCCCCGGGGAGCTGTTTTTT; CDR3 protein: CAISAGGPGELFF
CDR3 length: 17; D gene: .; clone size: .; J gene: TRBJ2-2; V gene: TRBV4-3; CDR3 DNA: TGCGCCAGCAGCCAAGATCTCTCAGGGGATGACACCGGGGAGCTGTTTTTT; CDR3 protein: CASSQDLSGDDTGELFF
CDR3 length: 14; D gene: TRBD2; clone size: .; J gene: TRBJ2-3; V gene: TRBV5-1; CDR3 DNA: TGCGCCAGCAGCCACGGACTAGGCTCAGATACGCAGTATTTT; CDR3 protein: CASSHGLGSDTQYF
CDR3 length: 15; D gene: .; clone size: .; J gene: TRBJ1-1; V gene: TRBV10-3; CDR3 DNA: TGTGCCACTGGGGGGGAGGGCTGGGTCGATACTGAAGCTTTCTTT; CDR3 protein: CATGGEGWVDTEAFF
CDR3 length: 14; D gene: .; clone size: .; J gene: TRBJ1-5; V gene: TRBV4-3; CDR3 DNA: TGCGCCAGCAGCCAAGAACAGGGCGGTCAGCCCCAGCATTTT; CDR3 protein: CASSQEQGGQPQHF
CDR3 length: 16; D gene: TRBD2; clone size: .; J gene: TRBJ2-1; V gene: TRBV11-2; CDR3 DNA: TGTGCCAGCAGCTTTCTAAGCGGGAGGGTCTACAATGAGCAGTTCTTC; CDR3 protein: CASSFLSGRVYNEQFF
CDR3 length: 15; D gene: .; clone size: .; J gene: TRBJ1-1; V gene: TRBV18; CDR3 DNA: TGTGCCAGCTCACAATTGGGGGGGTTGGACACTGAAGCTTTCTTT; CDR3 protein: CASSQLGGLDTEAFF
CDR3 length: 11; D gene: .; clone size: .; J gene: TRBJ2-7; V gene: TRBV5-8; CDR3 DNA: TGTGCCAGCAGCTTGGATGAGTCCCCGTACTTC; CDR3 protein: CASSLDESPYF
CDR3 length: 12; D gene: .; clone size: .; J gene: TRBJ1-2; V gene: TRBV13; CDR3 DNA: TGTGCCAGCAGCACAGGGAACTATGGCTACACCTTC; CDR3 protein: CASSTGNYGYTF
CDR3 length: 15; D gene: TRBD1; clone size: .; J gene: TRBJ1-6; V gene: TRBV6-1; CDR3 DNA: TGTGCCAGCAGTGAAACAGGGGGAAGTCGATCACCCCTCCACTTT; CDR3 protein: CASSETGGSRSPLHF
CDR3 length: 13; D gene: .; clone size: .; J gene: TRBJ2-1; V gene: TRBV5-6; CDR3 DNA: TGTGCCAGCAGCCCTCCCTCCTACAATGAGCAGTTCTTC; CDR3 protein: CASSPPSYNEQFF
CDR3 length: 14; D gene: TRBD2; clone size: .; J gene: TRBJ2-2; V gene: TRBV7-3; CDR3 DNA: TGTGCCAGCTCCGGGACTAGCAACACCGGGGAGCTGTTTTTT; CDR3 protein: CASSGTSNTGELFF
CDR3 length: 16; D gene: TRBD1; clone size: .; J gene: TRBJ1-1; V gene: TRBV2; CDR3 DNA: TGTGCCAGCAGTGAAGGTTTACCAGGGGGGAACACTGAAGCTTTCTTT; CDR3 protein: CASSEGLPGGNTEAFF
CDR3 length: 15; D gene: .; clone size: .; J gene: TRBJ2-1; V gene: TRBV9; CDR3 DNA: TGTGCCAGCAGCGAAAGACAGTCATCCTACAATGAGCAGTTCTTC; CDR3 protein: CASSERQSSYNEQFF
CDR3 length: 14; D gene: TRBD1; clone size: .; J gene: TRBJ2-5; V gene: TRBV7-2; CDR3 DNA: TGTGCCAGCAGTCGGGACAGGGGAGGCAAGACCCAGTACTTC; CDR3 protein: CASSRDRGGKTQYF
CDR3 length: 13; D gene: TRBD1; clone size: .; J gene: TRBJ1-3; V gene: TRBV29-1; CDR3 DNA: TGCAGCGCCTCGGACAGGGCTGGAAACACCATATATTTT; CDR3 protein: CSASDRAGNTIYF
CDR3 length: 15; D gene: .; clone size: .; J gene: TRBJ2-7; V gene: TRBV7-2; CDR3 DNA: TGTGCCAGCAGCTCCCGGGACACCAGCTCCTACGAGCAGTACTTC; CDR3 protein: CASSSRDTSSYEQYF
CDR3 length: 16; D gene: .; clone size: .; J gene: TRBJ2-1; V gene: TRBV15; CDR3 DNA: TGTGCCACCAGCAGAGGACAGGTAGTATCTATGAGTGAGCAGTTCTTC; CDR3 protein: CATSRGQVVSMSEQFF
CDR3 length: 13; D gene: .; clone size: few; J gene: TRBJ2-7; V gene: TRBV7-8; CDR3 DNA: TGTGCCAGCAGCTTAGGGACTCTCTACGAGCAGTACTTC; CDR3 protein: CASSLGTLYEQYF
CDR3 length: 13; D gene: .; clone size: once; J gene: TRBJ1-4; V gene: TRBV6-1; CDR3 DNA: TGTGCCAGCAGTGTTTACAGGGCAGAAAAACTGTTTTTT; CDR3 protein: CASSVYRAEKLFF
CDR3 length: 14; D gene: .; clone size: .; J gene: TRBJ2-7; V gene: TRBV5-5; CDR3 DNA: TGTGCCAGCAGCTTGGAAGACACGGTCTACGAGCAGTACTTC; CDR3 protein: CASSLEDTVYEQYF
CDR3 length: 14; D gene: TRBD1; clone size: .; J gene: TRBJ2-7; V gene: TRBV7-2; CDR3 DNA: TGTGCCAGCAGCTTAGACAGGGGAACCTACGAGCAGTACTTC; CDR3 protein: CASSLDRGTYEQYF
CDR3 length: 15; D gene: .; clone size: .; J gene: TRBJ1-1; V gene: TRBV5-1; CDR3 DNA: TGCGCCAGCAGCCTAACGACCCCCGCGGGGGCTGAAGCTTTCTTT; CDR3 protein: CASSLTTPAGAEAFF
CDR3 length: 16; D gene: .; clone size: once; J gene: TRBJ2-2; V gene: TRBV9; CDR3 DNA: TGTGCCAGCAGCGTAATTGACACCCTGAAGTCCGGGGAGCTGTTTTTT; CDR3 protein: CASSVIDTLKSGELFF
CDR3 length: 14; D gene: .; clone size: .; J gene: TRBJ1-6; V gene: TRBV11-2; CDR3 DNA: TGTGCCAGCAACGCGGCGGGAGAGGGTTCACCCCTCCACTTT; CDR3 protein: CASNAAGEGSPLHF
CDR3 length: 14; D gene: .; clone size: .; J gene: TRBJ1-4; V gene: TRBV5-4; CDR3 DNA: TGTGCCAGCAGCTTGGACAGGTTTAATGAAAAACTGTTTTTT; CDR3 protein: CASSLDRFNEKLFF
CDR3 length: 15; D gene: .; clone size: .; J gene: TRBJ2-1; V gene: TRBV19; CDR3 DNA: TGTGCCAGTAGAATCCAGGGGTATAGTCTCAATGAGCAGTTCTTC; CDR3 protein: CASRIQGYSLNEQFF
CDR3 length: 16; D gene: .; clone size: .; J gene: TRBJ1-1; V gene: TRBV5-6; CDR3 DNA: TGTGCCAGCAGCATCCGATCGACAGGTTGGGACACTGAAGCTTTCTTT; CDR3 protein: CASSIRSTGWDTEAFF
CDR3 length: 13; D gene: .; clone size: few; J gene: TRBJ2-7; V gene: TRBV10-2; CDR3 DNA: TGCGCCAGCAGTCCATTGTACAGCCGCGAGCAGTACTTC; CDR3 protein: CASSPLYSREQYF
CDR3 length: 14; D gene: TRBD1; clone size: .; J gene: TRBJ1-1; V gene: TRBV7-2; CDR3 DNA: TGTGCCAGCAGCTGGACAGGGGGCGATTCCCCAGCTTTCTTT; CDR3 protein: CASSWTGGDSPAFF
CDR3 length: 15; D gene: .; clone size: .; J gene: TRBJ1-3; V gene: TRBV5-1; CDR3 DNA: TGCGCCAGCAGCGCTACAGGTGACTCTGGAAACACCATATATTTT; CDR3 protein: CASSATGDSGNTIYF
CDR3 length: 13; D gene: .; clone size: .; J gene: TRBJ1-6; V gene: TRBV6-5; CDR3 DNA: TGTGCCAGCACCCGGGACTTAGGTTCACCCCTCCACTTT; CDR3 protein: CASTRDLGSPLHF
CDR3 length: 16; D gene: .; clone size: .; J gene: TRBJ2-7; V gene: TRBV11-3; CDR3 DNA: TGTGCCAGCAGCTTAGACAACGATGGCCCCTCCTACGAGCAGTACTTC; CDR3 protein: CASSLDNDGPSYEQYF
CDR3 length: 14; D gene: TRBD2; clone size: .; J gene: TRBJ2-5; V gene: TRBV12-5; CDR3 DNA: TGTGCTAGTGCTCGGACTAGCCTACAAGAGACCCAGTACTTC; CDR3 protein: CASARTSLQETQYF
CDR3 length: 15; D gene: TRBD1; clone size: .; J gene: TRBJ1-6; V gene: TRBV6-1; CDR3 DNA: TGTGCCAGCAGGGATGGACAGGTCTATAATTCACCCCTCCACTTT; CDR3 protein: CASRDGQVYNSPLHF
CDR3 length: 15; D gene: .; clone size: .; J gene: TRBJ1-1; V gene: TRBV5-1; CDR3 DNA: TGCGCCAGCAGCTTGGAGGGGGGGAAGAACACTGAAGCTTTCTTT; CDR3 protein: CASSLEGGKNTEAFF
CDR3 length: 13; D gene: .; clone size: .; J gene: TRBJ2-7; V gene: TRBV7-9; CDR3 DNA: TGTGCCAGCAGCCTCGGACAGCTAAGGGAGCAGTACTTC; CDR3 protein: CASSLGQLREQYF
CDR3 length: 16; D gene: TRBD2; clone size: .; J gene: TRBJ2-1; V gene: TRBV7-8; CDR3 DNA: TGTGCCAGCAGCCCCCGAGATCGAGCGGGGGGTCAAGAGCAGTTCTTC; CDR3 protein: CASSPRDRAGGQEQFF
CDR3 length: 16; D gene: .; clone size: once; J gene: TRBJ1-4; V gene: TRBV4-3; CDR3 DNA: TGCGCCAGCAGCCAAGGGGGGCAGACAACTAATGAAAAACTGTTTTTT; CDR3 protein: CASSQGGQTTNEKLFF
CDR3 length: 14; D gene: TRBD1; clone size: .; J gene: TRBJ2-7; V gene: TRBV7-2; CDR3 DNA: TGTGCCAGCAACGGGGGGACAGGGGGCCTAGAGCAGTACTTC; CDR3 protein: CASNGGTGGLEQYF
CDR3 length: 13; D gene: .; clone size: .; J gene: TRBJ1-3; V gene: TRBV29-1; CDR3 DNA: TGCAGCGTGGAGAGTTGGGTTGGAAACACCATATATTTT; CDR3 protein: CSVESWVGNTIYF
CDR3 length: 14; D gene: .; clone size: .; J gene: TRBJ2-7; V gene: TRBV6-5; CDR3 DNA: TGTGCCAGCAGTTACTCAGCGGACCCCTACGAGCAGTACTTC; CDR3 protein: CASSYSADPYEQYF
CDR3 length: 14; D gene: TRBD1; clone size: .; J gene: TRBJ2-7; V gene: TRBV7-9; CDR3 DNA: TGTGCCAGCAGTACTCGGGACAGCTCCTACGAGCAGTACTTC; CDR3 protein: CASSTRDSSYEQYF
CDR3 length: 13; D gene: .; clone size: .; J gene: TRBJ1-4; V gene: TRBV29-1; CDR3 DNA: TGCAGCGTTAGGAGGGATAGTAATGAAAAACTGTTTTTT; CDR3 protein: CSVRRDSNEKLFF
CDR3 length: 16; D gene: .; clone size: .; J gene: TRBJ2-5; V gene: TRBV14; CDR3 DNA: TGTGCCAGCAGCCAAGATCTTGCCCGGGGAAGGGAGACCCAGTACTTC; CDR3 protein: CASSQDLARGRETQYF